These 28 T cell receptor beta chains came from one sample sequenced in a study of monozygotic twins with cystic fibrosis. The data were produced by immunoSEQ multiplex PCR, yet TCRdb's version contains in-frame clones alone and is incomplete. This table has 30,000 to 35,000 clones, around 65% appearing once. Input material: blood. These receptors were collected from a girl aged 10-17 years with cystic fibrosis.

This clone turned up a few times. The chain recombines TRBV18 with TRBJ2-7, with 11 bases fitting TRBD2. V lost 4 bases, J lost 2 bases, and 4 bases stayed unmatched. The germline gives CDR1 KGHSH, CDR2 LQKENI. CDR3 length equals 15 residues. Here the CDR3 DNA reads TGTGCCAGCTCACTTGGGACTAGCGGTACCTACGAGCAGTACGTC. Amino acid sequence: CASSLGTSGTYEQYV.

This clone was observed a handful of times. This chain uses TRBV6-1 with TRBJ1-1, with D perhaps TRBD1 (5 bases). This CDR3 contains 14 residues. The germline CDR1 and CDR2 sequences are MNHNS and SASEGT. Trimming shortened V by 10 bases and J by 0 bases, and 15 bases separated the two germline ends. The CDR3 sequence: CATQRPGMNTEAFF. Here the CDR3 DNA reads TGTGCCACCCAACGGCCAGGGATGAACACTGAAGCTTTCTTT.

This chain links TRBV5-6 with TRBJ2-5, with D perhaps TRBD1 (6 bases). V gave up 5 bases and J gave up 2 bases, with 13 bases separating them. Germline V gives CDR1 SGHDT, CDR2 YYEEEE. The CDR3 is 14 amino acids. The CDR3 spells CASSFDRLQETQYF. CDR3 nucleotides: TGTGCCAGCAGTTTTGACAGGTTACAAGAGACCCAGTACTTC.

The DNA for the CDR3 is TGCAGCGTAACGGACAGACTAGGAGCCAAAAACATTCAGTACTTC. Its translation: CSVTDRLGAKNIQYF. This chain connects TRBV29-1 to TRBJ2-4; tentatively, D is TRBD1 or TRBD2 (6 bases each). Germline lookup yields CDR1 SQVTM and CDR2 ANQGSEA. V lost 6 bases to trimming and J lost 0 bases, with 15 bases between them. This CDR3 is built from 15 residues.

CDR3 region: CASSSGTDYNEKLFF. The DNA for the CDR3 is TGTGCCAGCAGCTCCGGGACAGACTATAATGAAAAACTGTTTTTT. This chain links TRBV9 with TRBJ1-4, with 7 bases that match TRBD1. This CDR3 is built from 15 residues. Per germline, CDR1 SGDLS and CDR2 YYNGEE. The ends lost 4 bases at V and 4 bases at J; junction bases unmatched: 7.

The rearrangement uses TRBV7-2 and TRBJ1-1; D is undetermined. This CDR3 contains 12 residues. Germline CDR1 reads SGHTA; CDR2 reads FQGNSA. V lost 1 base to trimming and J lost 3 bases, with 3 bases between them. The CDR3, as DNA: TGTGCCAGCAGCTTAGGTTACACTGAAGCTTTCTTT. This gives the protein CASSLGYTEAFF.

This clone was seen a single time. This chain connects TRBV18 to TRBJ2-1; 7 bases map to TRBD2. Germline loops: CDR1 KGHSH, CDR2 LQKENI. The CDR3 is 17 residues long. V lost 1 base to trimming and J lost 5 bases; unmatched junction nucleotides: 11. Here the CDR3 reads CASSPRWAGVRNNEQFF. CDR3 in DNA: TGTGCCAGCTCACCACGGTGGGCGGGAGTGAGGAACAATGAGCAGTTCTTC.

V is TRBV6-1 and J is TRBJ1-4; D is ambiguous. There are 14 residues in the CDR3. Per germline, CDR1 MNHNS and CDR2 SASEGT. V was pared by 5 bases and J by 2 bases, with 9 bases between. Written as DNA, the CDR3 is TGTGCCAGCAGTCGGGCCACCACTAATGAAAAACTGTTTTTT. It is translated as CASSRATTNEKLFF.

This chain links TRBV5-6 with TRBJ2-5; 11 bases fit TRBD2. The V gene's germline CDR1 is SGHDT and CDR2 YYEEEE. CDR3 size: 15 residues. Trimming removed 2 bases from V and 4 bases from J; junction bases left unmatched: 4. This CDR3 is CASSFLAGGAETQYF. The CDR3 coding sequence is TGTGCCAGCAGCTTTCTAGCGGGAGGTGCAGAGACCCAGTACTTC.

This chain joins TRBV4-1 and TRBJ1-1; D not certain. V was pared by 2 bases and J by 5 bases, with 12 bases between. The CDR3 covers 14 residues. Germline V gene lookup returns CDR1 MGHRA and CDR2 YSYEKL. CDR3 DNA sequence: TGCGCCAGCAGCCAAACTATTTACCTAACTGAAGCTTTCTTT. Translation gives CASSQTIYLTEAFF.

The chain recombines TRBV5-8 with TRBJ2-5; TRBD2 is a possible D gene (5 bases). Germline lookup yields CDR1 SGHTS and CDR2 YDEGEE. The CDR3 runs to 14 residues. Trimming took 7 bases from V and 5 from J, leaving 18 bases between them. The CDR3 loop reads CASAKRDNVETQYF. The CDR3 bases are TGTGCCAGCGCAAAACGGGATAATGTGGAGACCCAGTACTTC.

V and J are TRBV19 and TRBJ2-1, with 11 bases aligning to TRBD2. Germline CDR1 reads LNHDA; CDR2 reads SQIVND (reference sequence). With 4 bases clipped from V and 4 bases from J, the junction kept 12 bases outside the gene matches. CDR3 size: 18 residues. In DNA, the CDR3 is TGTGCCAGTAGTACGTTAGTAGCGGGAGGGAATACATACAATGAGCAGTTCTTC. Its protein product is CASSTLVAGGNTYNEQFF.

The rearrangement links TRBV2 to TRBJ2-5; TRBD1 aligns across 7 bases. The tail of the sequence fits TRBJ2-7 better, so the J call may be wrong. Germline values: CDR1 SNHLY, CDR2 FYNNEI. CDR3 size: 12 residues. The CDR3 region has the DNA TGTGCCAGCAGTGGACAGGGCCCCGAGCAGTACTTC. It is translated as CASSGQGPEQYF.

The V call is TRBV10-3, the J call TRBJ1-2, with a weak D call TRBD1 (6 bases). Germline-derived CDR1 and CDR2 are ENHRY and SYGVKD. Trimming removed 0 bases from V and 8 bases from J, with 13 bases in between. This CDR3 is built from 14 residues. The CDR3 here is CAISESVGGLGYTF. In DNA form, the CDR3 reads TGTGCCATCAGTGAGTCGGTAGGGGGATTGGGCTACACCTTC.

The chain links TRBV6-1 to TRBJ2-2, with 13 bases matching TRBD2. Germline lookup yields CDR1 MNHNS and CDR2 SASEGT. After removal of 2 bases from V and 5 bases from J, the junction contained 2 bases not matched to a gene. The CDR3 has 16 residues. The CDR3 sequence: CASSEPGLAGTGELFF. As DNA, the CDR3 is TGTGCCAGCAGTGAACCGGGACTAGCGGGGACCGGGGAGCTGTTTTTT.

The V gene is TRBV6-1, the J gene TRBJ2-1; D not resolved. The CDR3 spans 11 residues. Germline V CDR1 and CDR2: MNHNS, SASEGT. V lost 3 bases to trimming and J lost 7 bases, with 4 bases between them. The CDR3 is CASSDLNEQFF. CDR3 coding DNA: TGTGCCAGCAGTGATTTGAATGAGCAGTTCTTC.

The rearrangement links TRBV15 to TRBJ2-7; 8 nucleotides align to TRBD2. The CDR3 has 15 amino acids. The germline V gene has CDR1 LNHNV and CDR2 YYDKDF (reference sequence). V was pared by 3 bases and J by 0 bases, with 4 bases of the junction left unmatched. CDR3 in amino acids: CATSRDGRASYEQYF. The CDR3 coding sequence is TGTGCCACCAGCAGGGACGGGAGGGCCTCCTACGAGCAGTACTTC. The full variable domain, in which reference TRBV15 and TRBJ2-7 provide the parts outside the CDR3, is DAMVIQNPRYQVTQFGKPVTLSCSQTLNHNVMYWYQQKSSQAPKLLFHYYDKDFNNEADTPDNFQSRRPNTSFCFLDIRSPGLGDTAMYLCATSRDGRASYEQYFGPGTRLTVT.

The chain joins TRBV11-2 to TRBJ2-7; D ambiguous. Germline assignment: CDR1 SGHAT and CDR2 FQNNGV. Trimming stripped 1 base from V and 3 bases from J, with 10 bases between. The CDR3 consists of 14 residues. The chain's CDR3 is CASSLAALNYEQYV. The CDR3 DNA sequence: TGTGCCAGCAGCTTAGCGGCGCTAAACTACGAGCAGTACGTC.

V is TRBV18 and J is TRBJ2-5, with D possibly matching TRBD1 (6 bases). V was shortened by 7 bases and J by 1 base, with 13 bases between the two germline ends. This CDR3 is 14 amino acids long. Germline V gives CDR1 KGHSH, CDR2 LQKENI. Here the CDR3 reads CASWHQGLQETQYF. The CDR3 DNA follows: TGTGCCAGCTGGCATCAGGGGCTCCAAGAGACCCAGTACTTC.

DNA of the CDR3: TGTGCCAGCAGTTACTCGAAGGGGACAGACACTGAAGCTTTCTTT. This translates into CASSYSKGTDTEAFF. This chain uses TRBV6-5 with TRBJ1-1, with 7 bases identical to TRBD1. Germline assignment: CDR1 MNHEY and CDR2 SVGAGI. The ends lost 0 bases at V and 3 bases at J; junction bases unmatched: 4. This CDR3 has 15 residues.

The rearrangement uses TRBV5-6 and TRBJ1-1, with a weak D call TRBD1 (5 bases). With 0 bases removed from V and 1 base from J, the gap between germline ends came to 10 bases. Germline CDR1 and CDR2: SGHDT and YYEEEE. This CDR3 comprises 15 residues. The CDR3 coding sequence is TGTGCCAGCAGCTTGGAGGCGGGACCGAACACTGAAGCTTTCTTT. This codes for CASSLEAGPNTEAFF.

The rearrangement links TRBV29-1 to TRBJ2-1; D is uncertain. V was cut by 4 bases and J by 7 bases, with 14 bases left in between. CDR1 and CDR2 from the germline V gene are SQVTM and ANQGSEA. CDR3 length equals 13 residues. The CDR3 spells CSVVSTRRNEQFF. Here the CDR3 DNA reads TGCAGCGTTGTCTCTACCAGGAGAAATGAGCAGTTCTTC.

J is TRBJ2-3 and V is TRBV9, with a tentative D call TRBD1 (5 bases). Germline CDR1 is SGDLS and CDR2 is YYNGEE. V was cut by 7 bases and J by 3 bases, with 18 bases left in between. The CDR3 runs to 15 residues. The CDR3 sequence: CASGALGVDTDTQYF. The CDR3 nucleotides read TGTGCCAGCGGCGCCTTAGGGGTCGATACAGATACGCAGTATTTT.

The V and J genes are TRBV9 and TRBJ2-1; the D is unclear. The CDR3 covers 14 residues. Germline V CDR1 and CDR2: SGDLS, YYNGEE. V was trimmed by 3 bases and J by 0 bases, leaving 7 bases between them. The CDR3 is CASSDGYSYNEQFF. DNA of the CDR3: TGTGCCAGCAGCGATGGATACTCCTACAATGAGCAGTTCTTC.

This chain links TRBV29-1 with TRBJ2-7, with TRBD2 matching over 11 bases. The CDR3 spans 14 residues. V was pared by 2 bases and J by 2 bases, with 2 bases of the junction left unmatched. CDR1 is SQVTM, CDR2 ANQGSEA, per germline. For the CDR3, the DNA is TGCAGCGTTGAAACTAGCGGGGGAACCTACGAGCAGTACTTC. This encodes CSVETSGGTYEQYF.

The rearrangement uses TRBV4-1 and TRBJ1-2, with D tentatively TRBD1 (6 bases). Trimming removed 1 base at V and 5 bases at J, with 17 bases between. Germline V lookup: CDR1 MGHRA, CDR2 YSYEKL. The CDR3 extends over 16 amino acids. The CDR3, as DNA: TGCGCCAGCAGCCAAGCACGGACAGCCCCTGTTTATGGCTACACCTTC. Translating gives CASSQARTAPVYGYTF.

This chain connects TRBV15 to TRBJ2-3; D unresolved. V shed 4 bases and J shed 2 bases, with 7 bases lying between them. The CDR3 is 13 amino acids. The germline V gene encodes CDR1 LNHNV and CDR2 YYDKDF (reference sequence). CDR3: CATSMTNTDTQYF. Here the CDR3 DNA reads TGTGCCACCAGCATGACGAACACAGATACGCAGTATTTT.

This clone was counted only a few times. The rearrangement uses TRBV30 and TRBJ2-2, with 9 bases identical to TRBD2. The CDR3 runs 13 residues. Trimming removed 4 bases from V and 9 bases from J; junction bases left unmatched: 6. The germline V gene encodes CDR1 GTSNPN and CDR2 SVGIG (reference sequence). In nucleotides, the CDR3 is TGTGCCTGGACTAGCGGGACCGAACGGGAGCTGTTTTTT. Translating gives CAWTSGTERELFF.